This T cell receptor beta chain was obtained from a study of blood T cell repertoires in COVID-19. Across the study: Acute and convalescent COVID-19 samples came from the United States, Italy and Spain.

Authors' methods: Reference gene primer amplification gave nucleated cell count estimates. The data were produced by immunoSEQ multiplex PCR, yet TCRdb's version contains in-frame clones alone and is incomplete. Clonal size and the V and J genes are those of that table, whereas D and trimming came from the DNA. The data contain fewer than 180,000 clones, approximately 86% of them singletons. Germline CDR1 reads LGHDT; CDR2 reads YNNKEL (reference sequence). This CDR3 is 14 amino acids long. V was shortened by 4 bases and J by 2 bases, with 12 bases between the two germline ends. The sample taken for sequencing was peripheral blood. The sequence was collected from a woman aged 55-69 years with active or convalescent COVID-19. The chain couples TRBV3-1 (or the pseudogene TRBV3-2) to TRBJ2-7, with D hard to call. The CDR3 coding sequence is TGTGCCAGCAGCCCCACGACTGATCCCTACGAGCAGTACTTC. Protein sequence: CASSPTTDPYEQYF.